The present TCR beta chain was sequenced within a study of shared clonotypes between healthy human individuals. Study-level background: Donors had three CD4 naive, three CD4 memory, two CD8 naive and one CD8 memory plate apiece.

Profiled with immunoSEQ multiplex PCR; TCRdb holds only in-frame clones, not every one. The sample carries about 1.4 million clones, more than 95% recorded once. The donor population consisted of healthy HIV-negative adults with no recent acute infections or vaccinations. Trimming removed 3 bases from V and 8 bases from J; junction bases left unmatched: 5. CDR3 length: 14 amino acids. Germline loops: CDR1 KGHSH, CDR2 LQKENI. Sequenced sample: naive CD4+ T cells sorted from blood. Specified subset: CD45RA+ positively selected. The chain is built from TRBV18 and TRBJ2-3, with TRBD2 matching 10 bases. This clonotype was obtained from a man aged 25-45 years in good health. CDR3 sequence: CASSPLAGDGTQYF. CDR3 nucleotides: TGTGCCAGCTCACCCCTAGCGGGAGACGGTACGCAGTATTTT.